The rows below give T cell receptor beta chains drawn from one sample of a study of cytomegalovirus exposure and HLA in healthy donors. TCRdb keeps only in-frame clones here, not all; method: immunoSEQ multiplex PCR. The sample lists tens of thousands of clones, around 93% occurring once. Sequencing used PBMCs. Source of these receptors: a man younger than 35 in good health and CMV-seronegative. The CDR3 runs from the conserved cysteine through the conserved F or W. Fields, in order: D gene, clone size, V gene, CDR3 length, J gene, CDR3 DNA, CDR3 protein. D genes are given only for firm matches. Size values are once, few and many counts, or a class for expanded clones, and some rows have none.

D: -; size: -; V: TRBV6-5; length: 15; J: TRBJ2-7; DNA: TGTGCCAGCAGTTACTCGGGAGCTGGGCCCTACGAGCAGTACTTC; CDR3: CASSYSGAGPYEQYF
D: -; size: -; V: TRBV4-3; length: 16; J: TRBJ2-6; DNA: TGCGCCAGCAGCCAAGATCACAGCTCTGGGGCCAACGTCCTGACTTTC; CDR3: CASSQDHSSGANVLTF
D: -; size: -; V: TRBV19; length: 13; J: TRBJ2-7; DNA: TGTGCCAGTAGTATGGACTTCTCCTACGAGCAGTACTTC; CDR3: CASSMDFSYEQYF
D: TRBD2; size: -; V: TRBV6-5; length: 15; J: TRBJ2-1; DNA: TGTGCCAGCAGTTTTCAGACTAGCGGGAGCTATGAGCAGTTCTTC; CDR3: CASSFQTSGSYEQFF
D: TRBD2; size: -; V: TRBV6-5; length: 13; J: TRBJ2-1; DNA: TGTGCCAGCCGGACTAGCGGGAGCAATGAGCAGTTCTTC; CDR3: CASRTSGSNEQFF
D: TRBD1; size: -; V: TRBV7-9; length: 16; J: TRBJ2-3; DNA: TGTGCCAGCAGCCCTTATAGGGGGCCAAGCACAGATACGCAGTATTTT; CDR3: CASSPYRGPSTDTQYF
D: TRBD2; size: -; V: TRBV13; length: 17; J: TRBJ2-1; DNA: TGTGCCAGCAGCTTAGGTAGCGGGTTAGGCTCCTACAATGAGCAGTTCTTC; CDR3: CASSLGSGLGSYNEQFF
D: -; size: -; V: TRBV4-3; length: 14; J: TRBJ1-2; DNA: TGCGCCAGCAGCCAAGATCGGGCTAACTATGGCTACACCTTC; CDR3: CASSQDRANYGYTF
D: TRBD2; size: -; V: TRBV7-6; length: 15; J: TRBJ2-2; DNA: TGTGCCAGCAGCCGAGCGGGAGTGGGCACCGGGGAGCTGTTTTTT; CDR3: CASSRAGVGTGELFF
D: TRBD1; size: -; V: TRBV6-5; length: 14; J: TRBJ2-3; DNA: TGTGCCAGCAGAGGGACAGGGTTCACAGATACGCAGTATTTT; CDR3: CASRGTGFTDTQYF
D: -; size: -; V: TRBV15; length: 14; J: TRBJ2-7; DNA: TGTGCCACCAGCAGAGATCGGGCACAGGACGAGCAGTACTTC; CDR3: CATSRDRAQDEQYF
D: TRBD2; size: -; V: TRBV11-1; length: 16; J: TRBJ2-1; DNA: TGTGCCAGCAGCCTTAGACCGGGACTAGCGCACAATGAGCAGTTCTTC; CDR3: CASSLRPGLAHNEQFF
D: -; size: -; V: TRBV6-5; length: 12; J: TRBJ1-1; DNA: TGTGCCACCAAGACAGGTAATACTGAAGCTTTCTTT; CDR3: CATKTGNTEAFF
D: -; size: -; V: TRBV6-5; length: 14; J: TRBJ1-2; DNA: TGTGCCAGCACTAAAACAGGGCGTCCAAATGGCTACACCTTC; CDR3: CASTKTGRPNGYTF
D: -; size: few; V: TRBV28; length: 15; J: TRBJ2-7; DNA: TGTGCCAGCAGTGCCCGGGACTGGAAGGGCGGCGAGCAGTACTTC; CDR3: CASSARDWKGGEQYF
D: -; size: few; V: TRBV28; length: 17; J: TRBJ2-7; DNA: TGTGCCAGCAGTTTATGGGGAGGACAGGTGAGCTCCTACGAGCAGTACTTC; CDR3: CASSLWGGQVSSYEQYF
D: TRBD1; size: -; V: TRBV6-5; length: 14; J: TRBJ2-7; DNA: TGTGCCAGCAGTGGGACAGGGGGTTTCTACGAGCAGTACTTC; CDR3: CASSGTGGFYEQYF
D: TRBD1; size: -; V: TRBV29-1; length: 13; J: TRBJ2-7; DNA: TGCAGCGTTGATGGACAGGGCAGGAGCGAGCAGTACTTC; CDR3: CSVDGQGRSEQYF
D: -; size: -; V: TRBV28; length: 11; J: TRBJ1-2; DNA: TGTGCCAGTAGAGAGCACTATGGCTACACCTTC; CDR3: CASREHYGYTF
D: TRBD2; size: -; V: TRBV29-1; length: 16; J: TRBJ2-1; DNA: TGCAGCGTTGAATTCGGGCTAGCGGACTCCTACAATGAGCAGTTCTTC; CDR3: CSVEFGLADSYNEQFF
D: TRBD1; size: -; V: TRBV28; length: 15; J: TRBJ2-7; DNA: TGTGCCAGCAGTTCGACAGGGGCCCACTCCTACGAGCAGTACTTC; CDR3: CASSSTGAHSYEQYF
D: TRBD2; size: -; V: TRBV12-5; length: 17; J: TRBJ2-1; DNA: TGTGCTAGTGGTTTGGTAATGTTGGGACTAGCGCACGTTGAGCAGTTCTTC; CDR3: CASGLVMLGLAHVEQFF
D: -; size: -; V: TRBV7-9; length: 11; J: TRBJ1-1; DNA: TGTGCCACCTATGCGATCCTGGAAGCTTTCTTT; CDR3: CATYAILEAFF
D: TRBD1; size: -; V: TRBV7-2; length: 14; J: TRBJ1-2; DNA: TGTGCCAGCAGCTTAAAGGGACAGGGAGGCGGCTACACCTTC; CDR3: CASSLKGQGGGYTF
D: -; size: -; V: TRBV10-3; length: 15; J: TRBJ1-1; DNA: TGTGCCATCAGGGACTCATCCAAGGAGAACACTGAAGCTTTCTTT; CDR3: CAIRDSSKENTEAFF
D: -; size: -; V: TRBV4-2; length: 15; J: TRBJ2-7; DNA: TGTGCCAGCAGCCAAGACTGGGGACACCCCTACGAGCAGTACTTC; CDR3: CASSQDWGHPYEQYF
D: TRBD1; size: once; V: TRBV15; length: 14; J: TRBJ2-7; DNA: TGTGCCACCAGCAGAGTAGCAGGGGGATTGGAGCAGTACTTC; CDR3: CATSRVAGGLEQYF
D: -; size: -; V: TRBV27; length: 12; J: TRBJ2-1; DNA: TGTGCCAGCAGTTCCAACTCCGGTGAGCAGTTCTTC; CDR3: CASSSNSGEQFF
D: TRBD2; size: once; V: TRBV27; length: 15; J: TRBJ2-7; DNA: TGTGCCAGCAGTCTGATAGCGGGATTGAGGTACGAGCAGTACTTC; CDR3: CASSLIAGLRYEQYF
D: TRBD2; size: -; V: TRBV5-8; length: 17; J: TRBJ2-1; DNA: TGTGCCAGCAGCCCGTCGACTAGCGGAAACTCCTACAATGAGCAGTTCTTC; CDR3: CASSPSTSGNSYNEQFF
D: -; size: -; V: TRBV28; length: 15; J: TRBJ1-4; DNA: TGTGCCAGCAGTTTGACGGGCCCTCAGGGGGAAAAACTGTTTTTT; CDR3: CASSLTGPQGEKLFF
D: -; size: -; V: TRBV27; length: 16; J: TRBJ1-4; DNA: TGTGCCAGAGAGACAGGCAGGGGTGCAACTAATGAAAAACTGTTTTTT; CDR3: CARETGRGATNEKLFF
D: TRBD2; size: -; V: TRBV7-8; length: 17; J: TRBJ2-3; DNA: TGTGCCAGCAGCTTAGCGGGCAGGACTAGCGAAACAGATACGCAGTATTTT; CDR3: CASSLAGRTSETDTQYF
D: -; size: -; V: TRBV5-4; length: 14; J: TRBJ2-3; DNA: TGTGCCAGCAGGAGGATTCTTGGCCCAGATACGCAGTATTTT; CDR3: CASRRILGPDTQYF
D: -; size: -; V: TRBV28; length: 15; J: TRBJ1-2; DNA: TGTGCCAGCAGTTTGAGTGTTGTACAGAACTATGGCTACACCTTC; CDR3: CASSLSVVQNYGYTF
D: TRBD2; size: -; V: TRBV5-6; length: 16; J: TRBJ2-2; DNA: TGTGCCAGCAGCTTGGGAGGCGGGAGGGCCACCGGGGAGCTGTTTTTT; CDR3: CASSLGGGRATGELFF
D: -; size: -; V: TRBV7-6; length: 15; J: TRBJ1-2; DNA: TGTGCCAGCAGCTCACAATCCGCAGGAAACTATGGCTACACCTTC; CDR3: CASSSQSAGNYGYTF
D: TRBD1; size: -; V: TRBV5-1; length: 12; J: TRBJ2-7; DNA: TGCGCCAGCAGATTGGACAGGGGTGAGCAGTACTTC; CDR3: CASRLDRGEQYF
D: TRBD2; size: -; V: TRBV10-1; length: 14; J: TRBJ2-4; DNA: TGCGCCAGCAGGCCTAGCGGGAGGGAAAACATTCAGTACTTC; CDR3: CASRPSGRENIQYF
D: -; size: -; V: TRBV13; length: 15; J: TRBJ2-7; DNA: TGTGCCAGCAGCGTAGGAGGGCTAGCAACCTACGAGCAGTACTTC; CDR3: CASSVGGLATYEQYF
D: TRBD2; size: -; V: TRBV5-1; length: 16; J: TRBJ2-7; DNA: TGCGCCAGCAGCGAGCGACTAGCGGGGGAGACCTACGAGCAGTACTTC; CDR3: CASSERLAGETYEQYF
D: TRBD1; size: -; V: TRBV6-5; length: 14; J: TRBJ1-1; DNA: TGTGCCAGCAGCTTGGACAGGGGGAACACTGAAGCTTTCTTT; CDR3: CASSLDRGNTEAFF
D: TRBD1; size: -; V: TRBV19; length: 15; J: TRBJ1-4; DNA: TGTGCCAGTAGTATCTCAGGGACAGGGAGAGAAAAACTGTTTTTT; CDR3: CASSISGTGREKLFF
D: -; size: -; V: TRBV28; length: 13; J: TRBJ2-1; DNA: TGTGCCAGCAGTTGTCTAGCTTGCAATGAGCAGTTCTTC; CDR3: CASSCLACNEQFF
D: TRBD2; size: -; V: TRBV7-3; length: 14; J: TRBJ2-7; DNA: TGTGCCAGCAGCCCAAGCGGGGGTACCTACGAGCAGTACTTC; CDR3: CASSPSGGTYEQYF
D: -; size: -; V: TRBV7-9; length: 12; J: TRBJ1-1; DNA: TGTGCCAGCACAAATGGCTTCACTGAAGCTTTCTTT; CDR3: CASTNGFTEAFF
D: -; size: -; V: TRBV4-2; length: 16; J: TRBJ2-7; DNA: TGTGCCAGCAGCCAAGGGAGGCTTGGGGGGAGCGACGAGCAGTACTTC; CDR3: CASSQGRLGGSDEQYF
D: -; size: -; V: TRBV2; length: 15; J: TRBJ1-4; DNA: TGTGCCAGCAGTCCCCAGGGGTTGAAGAAGGGAAAACTGTTTTTT; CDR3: CASSPQGLKKGKLFF
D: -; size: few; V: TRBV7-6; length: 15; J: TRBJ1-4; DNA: TGTGCCAGCAGCCGAGATTCCGGGACTAATGAAAAACTGTTTTTT; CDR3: CASSRDSGTNEKLFF
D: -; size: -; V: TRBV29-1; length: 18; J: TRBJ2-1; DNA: -; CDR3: CSVGPGLAGPSSYNEQFF
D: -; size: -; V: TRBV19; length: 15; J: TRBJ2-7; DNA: TGTGCCAGTAGTGCCCCGACACCTCACTCCTACGAGCAGTACTTC; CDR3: CASSAPTPHSYEQYF
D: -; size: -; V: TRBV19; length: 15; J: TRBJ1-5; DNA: TGTGCCAGTAGTTCTGTGCGGGTCGGCAATCAGCCCCAGCATTTT; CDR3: CASSSVRVGNQPQHF
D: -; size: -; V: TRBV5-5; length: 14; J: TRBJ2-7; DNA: TGTGCCAGCAGCTCGCTGACTAGTACCTACGAGCAGTACTTC; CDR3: CASSSLTSTYEQYF
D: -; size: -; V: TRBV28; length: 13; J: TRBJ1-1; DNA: TGTGCCAGCAGTTCCGGGTCGGACAGAAAAGCTTTCTTT; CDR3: CASSSGSDRKAFF
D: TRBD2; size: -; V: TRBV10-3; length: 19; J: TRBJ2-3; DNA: TGTGCCATCAGTGAGGATCCGGGAGGAACGAAAAAGAGCACAGATACGCAGTATTTT; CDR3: CAISEDPGGTKKSTDTQYF